This T cell receptor (beta chain) was retrieved from a study of cytomegalovirus exposure and HLA in healthy donors. Whole-study results and caveats: In a later analysis, an Asian-associated ancestry cluster reportedly showed fewer N-insertions than the roughly 700-donor mean.

Use of 60 Vbeta and 13 Jbeta primers characterized the PCR. In the original workflow: Later analysis identified tens of millions of unique TCR beta chains, about 11 million shared. The method was immunoSEQ multiplex PCR; TCRdb's version includes in-frame clones alone and lacks a portion of them. That table is the source of V, J and clone size, and D and trimming were worked out from the DNA. The table lists about 120,000 clones, approximately 80% of them singletons. The CDR3 length is 12 residues. Trimming left V 3 bases short and J 5 bases short, with 10 bases between. Germline values: CDR1 SQVTM, CDR2 ANQGSEA. Details on this clone: Antigen unknown.

Sequencing used PBMCs. This chain uses TRBV29-1 with TRBJ1-1; no definite D call. The sequence was obtained from a woman aged 40-49 years in good health and CMV-seronegative. CDR3 in amino acids: CSVEEGGTEAFF. In DNA, the CDR3 is TGCAGCGTTGAGGAGGGAGGGACTGAAGCTTTCTTT.